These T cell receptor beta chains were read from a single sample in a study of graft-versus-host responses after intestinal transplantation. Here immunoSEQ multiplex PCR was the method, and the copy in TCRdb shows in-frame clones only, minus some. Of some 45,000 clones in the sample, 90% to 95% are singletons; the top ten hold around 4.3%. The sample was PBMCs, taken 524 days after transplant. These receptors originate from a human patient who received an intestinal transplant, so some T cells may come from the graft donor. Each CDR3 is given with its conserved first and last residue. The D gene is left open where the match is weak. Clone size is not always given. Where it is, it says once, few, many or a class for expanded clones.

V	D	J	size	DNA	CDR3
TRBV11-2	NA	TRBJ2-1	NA	TGTGCCAGCAGCTTACTGGGGAGCTCCTACAATGAGCAGTTCTTC	CASSLLGSSYNEQFF
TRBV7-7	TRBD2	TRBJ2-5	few	TGTGCCAGCAGCTTAGCGGGAGGGCCGGGTGAGACCCAGTACTTC	CASSLAGGPGETQYF
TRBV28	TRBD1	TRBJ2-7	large	TGTGCCAGCAGTCCAGGCAGGGGGCGCGTGGACGAGCAGTACTTC	CASSPGRGRVDEQYF
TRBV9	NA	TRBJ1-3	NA	TGTGCCAGCAGCCCAGCAGGGCGCATAGGAAACACCATATATTTT	CASSPAGRIGNTIYF
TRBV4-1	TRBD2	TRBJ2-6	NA	TGCGCCAGCAGCCAAGACAGACTAGCGGGACAGTCTGGGGCCAACGTCCTGACTTTC	CASSQDRLAGQSGANVLTF
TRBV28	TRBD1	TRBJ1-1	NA	TGTGCCAGCACCCCTCGGGGGACAGGGGAAGCTTTCTTT	CASTPRGTGEAFF
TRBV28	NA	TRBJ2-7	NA	TGTGCCAGCAGTCCACTAGCCACAACCTCCTACGAGCAGTACTTC	CASSPLATTSYEQYF
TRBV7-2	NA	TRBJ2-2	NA	TGTGCCAGCAGCTCGCGACACAACACCGGGGAGCTGTTTTTT	CASSSRHNTGELFF
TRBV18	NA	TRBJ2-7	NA	TGTGCCAGCTCACCCGACAGTGGCGGAACCTACGAGCAGTACTTC	CASSPDSGGTYEQYF
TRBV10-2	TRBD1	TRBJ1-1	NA	TGCGCCAGCAGTGAGCCCGGCGGACAGGGGAACACTGAAGCTTTCTTT	CASSEPGGQGNTEAFF
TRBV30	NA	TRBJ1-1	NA	TGTGCCCGCGGCCAAGGGCCCAGTACTGAAGCTTTCTTT	CARGQGPSTEAFF
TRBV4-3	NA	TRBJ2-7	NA	TGCGCCAGCAGTTTCTCCCAAGACAGGACCTACGAGCAGTACTTC	CASSFSQDRTYEQYF
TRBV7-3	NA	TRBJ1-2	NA	TGTGCCAGCAGCTTAAATAAGGCATCTTCAGGCTACACCTTC	CASSLNKASSGYTF
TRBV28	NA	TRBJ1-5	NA	TGTGCCAGCAGTCCCACTACGCTCGGGCAGCCCCAGCATTTT	CASSPTTLGQPQHF
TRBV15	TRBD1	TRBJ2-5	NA	TGTGCCACCAGCAGAGGCGTAGGGACAGAAGAGACCCAGTACTTC	CATSRGVGTEETQYF
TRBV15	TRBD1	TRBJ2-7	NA	TGTGCCACCAGCAGAGATTGGACAGGGGACTCCTACGAGCAGTACTTC	CATSRDWTGDSYEQYF
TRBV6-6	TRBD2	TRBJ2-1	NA	TGTGCCAGCAGCTTAACTAGCGGGAGGATAAATGAGCAGTTCTTC	CASSLTSGRINEQFF
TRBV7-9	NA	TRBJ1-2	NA	TGTGCCAGCGTCGGCGGGGGGGACCGTAACTATGGCTACACCTTC	CASVGGGDRNYGYTF
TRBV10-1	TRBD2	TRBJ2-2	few	TGCGCCAGAGGACTAGCGGGAGCCGGGGAGCTGTTTTTT	CARGLAGAGELFF
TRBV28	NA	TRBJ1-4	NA	TGTGCCAGCAGTTTGCCTGGGGGAGGGAATGAAAAACTGTTTTTT	CASSLPGGGNEKLFF
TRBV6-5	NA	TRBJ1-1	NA	TGTGCCAGCAGTTACTACGGGAGCATGGGGCACACTGAAGCTTTCTTT	CASSYYGSMGHTEAFF
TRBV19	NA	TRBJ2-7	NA	TGTGCCAGCTCCCTCACAGGACTGACGTACGAGCAGTACTTC	CASSLTGLTYEQYF
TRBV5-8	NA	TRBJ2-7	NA	TGTGCCAGCAGCCAAGATTCGGGACTCGCCTACGAGCAGTACTTC	CASSQDSGLAYEQYF
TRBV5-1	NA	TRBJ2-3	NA	TGCGCCAGCAGCTTGGAGGGAGATACGCAGTATTTT	CASSLEGDTQYF
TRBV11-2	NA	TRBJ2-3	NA	TGTGCCAGCAGCTTCACAGATACGCAGTATTTT	CASSFTDTQYF
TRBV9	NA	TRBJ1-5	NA	TGTGCCAGCAGCGAGGGGGGCGGACAGCCCCAGCATTTT	CASSEGGGQPQHF